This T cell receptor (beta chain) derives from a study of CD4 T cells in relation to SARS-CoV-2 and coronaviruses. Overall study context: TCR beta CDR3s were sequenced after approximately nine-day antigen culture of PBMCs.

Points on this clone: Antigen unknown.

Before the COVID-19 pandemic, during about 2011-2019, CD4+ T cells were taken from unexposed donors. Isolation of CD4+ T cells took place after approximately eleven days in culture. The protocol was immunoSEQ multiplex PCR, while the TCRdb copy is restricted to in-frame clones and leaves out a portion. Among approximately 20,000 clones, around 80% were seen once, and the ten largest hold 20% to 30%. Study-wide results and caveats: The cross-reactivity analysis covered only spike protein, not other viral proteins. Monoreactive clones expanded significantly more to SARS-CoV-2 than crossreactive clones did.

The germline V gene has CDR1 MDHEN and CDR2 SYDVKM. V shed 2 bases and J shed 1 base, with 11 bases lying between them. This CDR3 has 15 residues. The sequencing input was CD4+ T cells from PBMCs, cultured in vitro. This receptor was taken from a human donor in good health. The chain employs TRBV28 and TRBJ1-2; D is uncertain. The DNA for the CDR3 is TGTGCCAGCAGTTTACGGCCGATGGTTAACTATGGCTACACCTTC. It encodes CASSLRPMVNYGYTF.